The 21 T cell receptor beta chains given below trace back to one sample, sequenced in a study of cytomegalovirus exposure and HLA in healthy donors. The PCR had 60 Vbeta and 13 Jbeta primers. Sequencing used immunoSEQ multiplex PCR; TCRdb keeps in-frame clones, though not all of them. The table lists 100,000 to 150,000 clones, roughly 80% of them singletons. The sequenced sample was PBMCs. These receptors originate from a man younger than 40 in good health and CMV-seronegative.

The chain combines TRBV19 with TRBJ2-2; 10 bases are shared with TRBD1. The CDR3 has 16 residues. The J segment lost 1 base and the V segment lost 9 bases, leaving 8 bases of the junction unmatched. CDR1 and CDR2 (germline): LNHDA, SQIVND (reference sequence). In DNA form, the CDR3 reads TGTGCCAGCAGGACGACAGGGGGCTTGAACACCGGGGAGCTGTTTTTT. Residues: CASRTTGGLNTGELFF.

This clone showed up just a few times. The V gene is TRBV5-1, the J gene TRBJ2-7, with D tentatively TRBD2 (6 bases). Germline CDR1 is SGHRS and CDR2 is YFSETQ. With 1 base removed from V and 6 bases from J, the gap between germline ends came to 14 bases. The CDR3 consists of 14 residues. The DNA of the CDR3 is TGCGCCAGCAGCTTGTCCTGGGGGGTGGGCGAGCAGTACTTC. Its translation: CASSLSWGVGEQYF.

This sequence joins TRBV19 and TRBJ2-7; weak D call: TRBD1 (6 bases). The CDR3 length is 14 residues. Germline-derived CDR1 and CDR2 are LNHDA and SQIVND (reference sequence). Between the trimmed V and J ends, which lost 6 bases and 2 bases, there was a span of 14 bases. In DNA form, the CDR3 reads TGTGCCAGTAGAACCTCAGGGGAAACCTACGAGCAGTACTTC. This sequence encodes CASRTSGETYEQYF. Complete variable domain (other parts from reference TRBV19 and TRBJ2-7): DGGITQSPKYLFRKEGQNVTLSCEQNLNHDAMYWYRQDPGQGLRLIYYSQIVNDFQKGDIAEGYSVSREKKESFPLTVTSAQKNPTAFYLCASRTSGETYEQYFGPGTRLTVT.

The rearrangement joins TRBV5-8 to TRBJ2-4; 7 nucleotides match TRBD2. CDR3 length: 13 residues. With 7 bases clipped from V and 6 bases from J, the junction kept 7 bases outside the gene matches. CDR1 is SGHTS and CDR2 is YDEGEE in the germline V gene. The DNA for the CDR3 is TGTGCCAGCGGGGGGGTGCCCGGAAACATTCAGTACTTC. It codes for CASGGVPGNIQYF.

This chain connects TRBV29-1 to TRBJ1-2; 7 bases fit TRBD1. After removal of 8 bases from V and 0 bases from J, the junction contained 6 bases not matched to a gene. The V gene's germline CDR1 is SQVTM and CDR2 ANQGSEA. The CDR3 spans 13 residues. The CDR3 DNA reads TGCAGCACCACAGGGGAAACTAACTATGGCTACACCTTC. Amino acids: CSTTGETNYGYTF.

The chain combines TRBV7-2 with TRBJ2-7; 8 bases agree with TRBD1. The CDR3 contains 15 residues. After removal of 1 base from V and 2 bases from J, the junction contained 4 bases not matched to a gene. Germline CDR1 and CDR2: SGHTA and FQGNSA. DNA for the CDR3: TGTGCCAGCAGCTTAGAATGGACAGGGACCTACGAGCAGTACTTC. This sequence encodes CASSLEWTGTYEQYF.

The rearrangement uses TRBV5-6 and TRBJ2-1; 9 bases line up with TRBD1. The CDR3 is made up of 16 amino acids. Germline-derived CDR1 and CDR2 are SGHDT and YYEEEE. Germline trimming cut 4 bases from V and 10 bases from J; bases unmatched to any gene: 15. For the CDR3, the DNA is TGTGCCAGCAGCCGTCGACAGGGGGGAGCGACAGGGGAGCAGTTCTTC. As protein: CASSRRQGGATGEQFF.

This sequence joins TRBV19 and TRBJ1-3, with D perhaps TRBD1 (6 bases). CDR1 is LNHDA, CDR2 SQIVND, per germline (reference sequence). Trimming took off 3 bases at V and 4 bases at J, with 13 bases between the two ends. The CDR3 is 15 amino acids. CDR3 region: CASSINRDAGNTIYF. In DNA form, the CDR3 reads TGTGCCAGTAGTATTAACAGGGACGCCGGAAACACCATATATTTT.

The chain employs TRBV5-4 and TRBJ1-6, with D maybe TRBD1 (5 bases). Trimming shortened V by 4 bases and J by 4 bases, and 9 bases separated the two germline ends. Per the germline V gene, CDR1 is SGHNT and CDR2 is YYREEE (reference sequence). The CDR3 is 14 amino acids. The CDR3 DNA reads TGTGCCAGCAGCCCGACAGATTATAATTCACCCCTCCACTTT. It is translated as CASSPTDYNSPLHF.

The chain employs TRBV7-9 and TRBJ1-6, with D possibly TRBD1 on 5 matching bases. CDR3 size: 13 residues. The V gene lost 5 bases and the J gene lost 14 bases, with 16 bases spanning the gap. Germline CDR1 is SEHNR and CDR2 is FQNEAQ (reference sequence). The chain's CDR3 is CASSPLRGVTLHF. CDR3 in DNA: TGTGCCAGCAGCCCACTTCGGGGGGTAACCCTCCACTTT.

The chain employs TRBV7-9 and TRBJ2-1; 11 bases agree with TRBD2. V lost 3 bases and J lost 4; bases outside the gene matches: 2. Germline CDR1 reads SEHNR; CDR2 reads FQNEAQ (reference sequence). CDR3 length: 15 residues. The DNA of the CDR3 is TGTGCCAGCAGCTTGACTAGCGGGGCGTACAATGAGCAGTTCTTC. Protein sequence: CASSLTSGAYNEQFF.

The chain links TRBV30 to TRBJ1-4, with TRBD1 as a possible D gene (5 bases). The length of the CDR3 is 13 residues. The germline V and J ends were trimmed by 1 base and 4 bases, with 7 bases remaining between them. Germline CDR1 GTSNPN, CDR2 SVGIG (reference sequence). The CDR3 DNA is TGTGCCTGGAGTGGTCAGGGTAATGAAAAACTGTTTTTT. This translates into CAWSGQGNEKLFF. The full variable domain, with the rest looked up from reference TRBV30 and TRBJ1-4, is SQTIHQWPATLVQPVGSPLSLECTVEGTSNPNLYWYRQAAGRGLQLLFYSVGIGQISSEVPQNLSASRPQDRQFILSSKKLLLSDSGFYLCAWSGQGNEKLFFGSGTQLSVL.

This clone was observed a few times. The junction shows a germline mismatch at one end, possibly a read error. CDR3 coding DNA: TGTGCCAGCGCAGGGGAGATTCAGTCCCAGCATTTT. The encoded protein is CASAGEIQSQHF. The rearrangement uses TRBV2 and TRBJ1-5; D is perhaps TRBD1 (6 bases). The CDR3 length is 12 residues. The germline CDR1 and CDR2 sequences are SNHLY and FYNNEI.

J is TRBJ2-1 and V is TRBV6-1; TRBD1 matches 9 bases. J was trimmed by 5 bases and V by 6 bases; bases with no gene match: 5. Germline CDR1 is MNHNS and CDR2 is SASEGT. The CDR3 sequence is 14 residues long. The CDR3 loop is CASRTGGFDNEQFF. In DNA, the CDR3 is TGTGCCAGCAGAACAGGGGGCTTCGACAATGAGCAGTTCTTC.

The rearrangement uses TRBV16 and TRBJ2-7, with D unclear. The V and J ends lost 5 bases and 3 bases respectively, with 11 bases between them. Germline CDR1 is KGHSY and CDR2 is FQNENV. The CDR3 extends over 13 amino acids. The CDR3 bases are TGTGCCAGCAGCGGCGCTGGAGTCTACGAGCAGTACTTC. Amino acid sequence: CASSGAGVYEQYF. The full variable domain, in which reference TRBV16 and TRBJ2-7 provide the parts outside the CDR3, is GEEVAQTPKHLVRGEGQKAKLYCAPIKGHSYVFWYQQVLKNEFKFLISFQNENVFDETGMPKERFSAKCLPNSPCSLEIQATKLEDSAVYFCASSGAGVYEQYFGPGTRLTVT.

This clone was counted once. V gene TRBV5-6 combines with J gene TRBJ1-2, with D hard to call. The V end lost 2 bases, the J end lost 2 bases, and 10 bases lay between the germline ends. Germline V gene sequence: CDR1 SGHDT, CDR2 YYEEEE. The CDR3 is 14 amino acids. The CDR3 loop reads CASSLNGMNYGYTF. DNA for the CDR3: TGTGCCAGCAGCTTAAATGGCATGAACTATGGCTACACCTTC.

The CDR3 spells CASSPLAPETQYF. CDR3 DNA: TGTGCCAGCAGCCCGCTAGCGCCGGAGACCCAGTACTTC. V is TRBV7-2 and J is TRBJ2-5; D possibly corresponds to TRBD2 (6 bases). The CDR3 is made up of 13 amino acids. In germline, CDR1 is SGHTA, CDR2 FQGNSA. Trimming pared 5 bases from V and 5 bases from J, leaving 12 bases between.

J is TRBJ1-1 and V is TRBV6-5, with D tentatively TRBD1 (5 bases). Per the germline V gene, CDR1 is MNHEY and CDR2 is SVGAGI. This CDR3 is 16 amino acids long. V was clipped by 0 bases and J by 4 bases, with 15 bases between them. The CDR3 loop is CASSYSGEGWATEAFF. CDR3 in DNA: TGTGCCAGCAGTTACTCGGGGGAGGGGTGGGCCACTGAAGCTTTCTTT.

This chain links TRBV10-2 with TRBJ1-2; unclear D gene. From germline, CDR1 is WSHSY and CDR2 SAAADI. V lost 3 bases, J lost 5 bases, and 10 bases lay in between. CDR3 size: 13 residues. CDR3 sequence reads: CASSDVQMYGYTF. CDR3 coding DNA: TGCGCCAGCAGTGATGTACAGATGTATGGCTACACCTTC.

Here the CDR3 DNA reads TGTGCCAGCAGCCAGTTTGGGACTAGCGGCCAAGAGACCCAGTACTTC. Its translation is CASSQFGTSGQETQYF. The chain combines TRBV14 with TRBJ2-5; 11 positions match TRBD2. Per germline, CDR1 SGHDN and CDR2 FVKESK. V trimming: 3 bases; J trimming: 1 base; junction bases outside the gene matches: 4. The CDR3 is made up of 16 amino acids.

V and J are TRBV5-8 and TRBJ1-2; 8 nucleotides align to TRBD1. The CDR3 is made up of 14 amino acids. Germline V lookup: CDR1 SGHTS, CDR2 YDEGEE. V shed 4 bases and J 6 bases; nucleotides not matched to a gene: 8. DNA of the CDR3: TGTGCCAGCAGCCGAAGGACAGGGAGTCATGGCTACACCTTC. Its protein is CASSRRTGSHGYTF.